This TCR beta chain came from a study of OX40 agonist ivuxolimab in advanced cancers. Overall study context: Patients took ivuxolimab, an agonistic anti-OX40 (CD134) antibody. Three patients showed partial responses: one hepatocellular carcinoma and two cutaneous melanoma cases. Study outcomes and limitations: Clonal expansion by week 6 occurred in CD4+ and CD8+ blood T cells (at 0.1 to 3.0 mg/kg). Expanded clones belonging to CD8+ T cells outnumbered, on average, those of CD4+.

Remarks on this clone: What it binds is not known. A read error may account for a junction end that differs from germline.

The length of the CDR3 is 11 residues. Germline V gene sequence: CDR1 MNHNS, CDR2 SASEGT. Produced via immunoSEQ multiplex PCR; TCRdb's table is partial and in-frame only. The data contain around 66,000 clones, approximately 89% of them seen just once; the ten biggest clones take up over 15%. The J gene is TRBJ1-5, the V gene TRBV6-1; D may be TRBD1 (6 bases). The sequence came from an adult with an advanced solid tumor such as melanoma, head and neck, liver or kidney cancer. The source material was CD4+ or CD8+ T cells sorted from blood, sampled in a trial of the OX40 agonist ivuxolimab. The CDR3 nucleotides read TGTGCCAGCAATAAGGGGGAGTGGGGGGCATTT. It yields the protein CASNKGEWGAF.